This is a list of T cell receptor beta chains from one sample in a study of neurological immune-mediated disorders. TCRdb ran MiXCR on the 5' RACE reads and lists one entry per CDR3 protein. The table lists just over 95,000 distinct CDR3 sequences, 3.5% to 4% of them singletons, with roughly 6% in the top ten. Sequences were obtained from PBMCs. Every receptor here comes from a woman aged 18 to 35 with multiple sclerosis. Both conserved end residues are part of each CDR3. A D gene is named only where the DNA matches it firmly. The size of a clone is reported for some rows only, either as once, few or many, or as a class for expanded clones.

cdr3_aa | cdr3_nt | v_call | d_call | j_call | clone_size | cdr3_length
CASSPSDRVAEAFF | TGTGCCAGCAGCCCCAGTGACAGGGTCGCTGAAGCTTTCTTT | TRBV5-4 | TRBD1 | TRBJ1-1 | many | 14
CSASGDKPQHF | TGCAGTGCTTCAGGGGATAAGCCCCAGCATTTT | TRBV20-1 | - | TRBJ1-5 | many | 11
CASSLEGLRVHTEAFF | TGTGCCAGCAGCTTAGAGGGGCTCAGGGTGCATACTGAAGCTTTCTTT | TRBV11-2 | - | TRBJ1-1 | many | 16
CASSAGQGDDSPLNF | TGCGCCAGCAGCGCGGGACAGGGGGATGATTCACCCCTCAACTTT | TRBV5-1 | TRBD1 | TRBJ1-6 | few | 15
CSARIAGGTYNEQFF | TGCAGTGCTAGAATAGCGGGGGGTACCTACAATGAGCAGTTCTTC | TRBV20-1 | TRBD2 | TRBJ2-1 | few | 15
CASSLAVGTGELFF | TGCGCCAGCAGCTTGGCAGTTGGCACCGGGGAGCTGTTTTTT | TRBV5-1 | - | TRBJ2-2 | many | 14
CASSVFSSGSTDTQYF | TGTGCCAGCAGCGTATTTTCTAGCGGGAGCACAGATACGCAGTATTTT | TRBV9 | TRBD2 | TRBJ2-3 | many | 16
CASSLDGGGTDTQYF | TGCGCCAGCAGCTTGGACGGGGGCGGCACAGATACGCAGTATTTT | TRBV5-1 | - | TRBJ2-3 | many | 15
CSARDLGSGQPQHF | TGCAGTGCTAGAGATTTGGGGTCGGGTCAGCCCCAGCATTTT | TRBV20-1 | - | TRBJ1-5 | many | 14
CSARDDGRGTYEQYF | TGCAGTGCTAGAGATGACGGGAGGGGAACCTACGAGCAGTACTTC | TRBV20-1 | TRBD2 | TRBJ2-7 | many | 15
CASSSASGRNEQFF | TGTGCCAGCAGCTCCGCTAGCGGGAGGAATGAGCAGTTCTTC | TRBV7-2 | TRBD2 | TRBJ2-1 | many | 14
CSASNRINEKLFF | TGCAGTGCTAGTAACAGGATTAATGAAAAACTGTTTTTT | TRBV20-1 | - | TRBJ1-4 | many | 13
CASYHSSYEQYF | TGTGCCAGCTATCATAGCTCCTACGAGCAGTACTTC | TRBV27 | - | TRBJ2-7 | many | 12
CATIPGYLGEVYF | TGTGCCACCATTCCGGGTTATTTGGGCGAAGTGTATTTT | TRBV6-6 | - | TRBJ2-3 | few | 13
CASSYSSSAREQYF | TGTGCCAGCAGTTACTCATCCTCCGCCAGAGAGCAGTACTTC | TRBV6-5 | - | TRBJ2-7 | many | 14
CASRRPGDTQYF | TGCGCCAGCAGGCGGCCGGGAGATACGCAGTATTTT | TRBV5-1 | - | TRBJ2-3 | many | 12
CSARQPENEKLFF | TGCAGTGCCCGACAGCCCGAAAATGAAAAACTGTTTTTT | TRBV20-1 | - | TRBJ1-4 | many | 13
CASSAGTGFDYGYTF | TGTGCCAGCAGCGCCGGGACAGGGTTTGACTATGGCTACACCTTC | TRBV9 | TRBD1 | TRBJ1-2 | few | 15
CASSKRQGESYEQYF | TGTGCCAGCAGCAAAAGACAGGGGGAATCCTACGAGCAGTACTTC | TRBV5-6 | TRBD1 | TRBJ2-7 | many | 15
CASAGGAYEQYF | TGTGCCAGCGCGGGGGGGGCCTACGAGCAGTACTTC | TRBV12-3/TRBV12-4 | TRBD2 | TRBJ2-7 | many | 12
CSADPNYGYTF | TGCAGTGCCGACCCCAACTATGGCTACACCTTC | TRBV20-1 | - | TRBJ1-2 | many | 11
CASSPGTGDEKLFF | TGTGCCAGCAGCCCCGGGACAGGGGATGAAAAACTGTTTTTT | TRBV7-9 | TRBD1 | TRBJ1-4 | many | 14
CASSGGYTEAFF | TGCGCCAGCAGTGGGGGATACACTGAAGCTTTCTTT | TRBV10-1 | - | TRBJ1-1 | many | 12
CASSLVGDYGYTF | TGTGCCAGCAGCTTAGTAGGGGACTATGGCTACACCTTC | TRBV7-9 | - | TRBJ1-2 | many | 13
CASSQAGTGELFF | TGTGCCAGCAGTCAAGCAGGAACCGGGGAGCTGTTTTTT | TRBV12-3/TRBV12-4 | - | TRBJ2-2 | many | 13
CASEGSGNTIYF | TGTGCCAGCGAGGGCTCTGGAAACACCATATATTTT | TRBV5-5 | - | TRBJ1-3 | few | 12
CASSLVGLAGGSSYEQYF | TGTGCCAGCAGCTTAGTTGGGCTAGCGGGAGGATCGTCCTACGAGCAGTACTTC | TRBV7-2 | TRBD2 | TRBJ2-7 | many | 18
CASSYSKTGGETEAFF | TGTGCCAGCAGTTACTCGAAGACAGGGGGTGAGACTGAAGCTTTCTTT | TRBV6-5 | TRBD1 | TRBJ1-1 | many | 16
CASSLAGGVGTDTQYF | TGCGCCAGCAGCTTGGCCGGGGGTGTCGGAACAGATACGCAGTATTTT | TRBV5-1 | - | TRBJ2-3 | many | 16
CASSLDPTASGANVLTF | TGCGCCAGCAGCTTGGATCCGACGGCCTCTGGGGCCAACGTCCTGACTTTC | TRBV5-1 | - | TRBJ2-6 | few | 17
CASSLHGSYEQYF | TGTGCCAGCAGCTTACACGGATCCTACGAGCAGTACTTC | TRBV7-2 | - | TRBJ2-7 | many | 13
CASSRGEGYEQYF | TGTGCCAGCAGTCGGGGGGAGGGCTACGAGCAGTACTTC | TRBV6-5 | TRBD2 | TRBJ2-7 | many | 13
CATRDTGGREQYF | TGTGCCACCAGGGATACAGGGGGCCGGGAGCAGTACTTC | TRBV15 | TRBD1 | TRBJ2-7 | many | 13
CASSLAPGTASTDTQYF | TGTGCCAGCAGCTTAGCCCCCGGGACTGCTAGCACAGATACGCAGTATTTT | TRBV7-2 | - | TRBJ2-3 | many | 17
CASSRPGTGIEKLFF | TGTGCCAGCAGCCGCCCCGGGACAGGGATTGAAAAACTGTTTTTT | TRBV7-9 | TRBD1 | TRBJ1-4 | - | 15
CASSLTSGTHALGTEAFF | TGTGCCAGCAGCCTCACCTCCGGGACTCACGCCTTGGGCACTGAAGCTTTCTTT | TRBV7-2 | - | TRBJ1-1 | - | 18
CASSPRLAGGPDTQYF | TGTGCCAGCAGCCCCCGACTAGCGGGGGGGCCGGATACGCAGTATTTT | TRBV7-2 | TRBD2 | TRBJ2-3 | many | 16
CASSLAKGTGANVLTF | TGCGCCAGCAGCTTGGCCAAGGGGACTGGGGCCAACGTCCTGACTTTC | TRBV5-1 | - | TRBJ2-6 | - | 16
CASSRRTGESSEKLFF | TGCGCCAGCAGCCGCCGGACAGGGGAGTCGAGTGAAAAACTGTTTTTT | TRBV5-1 | TRBD1 | TRBJ1-4 | many | 16
CSARYIGLPLYGYTF | TGCAGTGCTAGGTACATCGGGCTTCCCCTCTATGGCTACACCTTC | TRBV20-1 | - | TRBJ1-2 | many | 15
CASRTQRQLNTEAFF | TGTGCCAGCAGAACCCAGCGACAGCTAAACACTGAAGCTTTCTTT | TRBV7-2 | - | TRBJ1-1 | few | 15
CASREAVFIGELFF | TGTGCCAGCAGGGAAGCGGTGTTTATCGGGGAGCTGTTTTTT | TRBV6-1 | - | TRBJ2-2 | many | 14
CASSYQGRGSLYEQYF | TGTGCCAGCAGTTACCAAGGGCGGGGGTCTCTCTACGAGCAGTACTTC | TRBV6-5 | TRBD2 | TRBJ2-7 | many | 16
CASNPGGGNQPQHF | TGTGCCAGCAACCCGGGGGGGGGTAATCAGCCCCAGCATTTT | TRBV12-3/TRBV12-4 | - | TRBJ1-5 | many | 14
CSVENRGSYNEQFF | TGCAGCGTTGAAAACAGGGGGTCTTACAATGAGCAGTTCTTC | TRBV29-1 | TRBD1 | TRBJ2-1 | many | 14
CASSGPGANVLTF | TGTGCCAGCAGTGGGCCTGGGGCCAACGTCCTGACTTTC | TRBV12-3/TRBV12-4 | - | TRBJ2-6 | many | 13
CASSLGGVGIEAFF | TGCGCCAGCAGCTTAGGGGGGGTGGGCATTGAAGCTTTCTTT | TRBV5-1 | - | TRBJ1-1 | - | 14
CASSQGAGGPRNIQYF | TGTGCCAGCAGCCAAGGAGCGGGAGGGCCAAGGAACATTCAGTACTTC | TRBV7-9 | TRBD2 | TRBJ2-4 | few | 16
CASSLQGVITEAFF | TGCGCCAGCAGCTTACAGGGTGTCATCACTGAAGCTTTCTTT | TRBV5-1 | - | TRBJ1-1 | many | 14
CASGKREIRKTQYF | TGTGCCAGCGGAAAGCGGGAGATCCGGAAGACCCAGTACTTC | TRBV7-2 | TRBD2 | TRBJ2-5 | many | 14
CSVEMGGWYF | TGCAGCGTCGAGATGGGGGGGTGGTACTTC | TRBV29-1 | TRBD2 | TRBJ2-5 | many | 10
CASSSGISGRGHNEQFF | TGTGCCAGCAGTTCCGGGATTAGCGGGAGGGGACACAATGAGCAGTTCTTC | TRBV12-3/TRBV12-4 | TRBD2 | TRBJ2-1 | many | 17
CASSQDKSKGGDSPLHF | TGTGCCAGCAGCCAAGATAAGTCAAAGGGAGGTGATTCACCCCTCCACTTT | TRBV3-1 | - | TRBJ1-6 | many | 17
CASIVGNQETQYF | TGTGCCAGCATCGTGGGGAACCAAGAGACCCAGTACTTC | TRBV2 | - | TRBJ2-5 | many | 13
CSASRNYEQYF | TGCAGTGCTAGCAGGAACTACGAGCAGTACTTC | TRBV20-1 | - | TRBJ2-7 | many | 11
CASGIRGAGNTGELFF | TGTGCCAGCGGCATACGTGGAGCGGGAAACACCGGGGAGCTGTTTTTT | TRBV9 | TRBD2 | TRBJ2-2 | many | 16
CSAQDTYEQYF | TGCAGCGCCCAAGACACCTACGAGCAGTACTTC | TRBV29-1 | - | TRBJ2-7 | many | 11
CSVRPDSYTEAFF | TGCAGCGTCCGTCCGGACAGCTACACTGAAGCTTTCTTT | TRBV29-1 | - | TRBJ1-1 | many | 13
CSASGQVDSPLHF | TGCAGTGCTTCGGGACAGGTGGATTCACCCCTCCACTTT | TRBV20-1 | TRBD1 | TRBJ1-6 | many | 13